This record looks at one T cell receptor (beta chain) sequence and its context. These data belong to a study of blood T cell repertoires in COVID-19. Study overall: Both acute and convalescent COVID-19 samples were obtained from the United States, Italy and Spain. Sample material is recorded as cDNA or gDNA derived from T cells, B-cell-depleted T cells, or PBMCs.

Original data processing: Amplification of reference gene primers was used by the study to estimate nucleated cell counts. The data were produced by immunoSEQ multiplex PCR, yet TCRdb's version contains in-frame clones alone and is incomplete. V, J and clone size were drawn from that table, and D and trimming were deduced from the DNA. This table holds about 64,000 clones, approximately 90% found once. The clonotype comes from a man aged 50 to 60 with active COVID-19. Sequencing was done on a sample of peripheral blood.

The CDR3 region is CASSLGQAQQPQHF. The CDR3 DNA follows: TGCGCCAGCAGTCTAGGACAGGCCCAACAGCCCCAGCATTTT. The rearrangement uses TRBV10-2 and TRBJ1-5; 7 bases align to TRBD1. The CDR3 covers 14 residues. Germline CDR1 and CDR2: WSHSY and SAAADI. V lost 5 bases and J lost 7; bases outside the gene matches: 8.